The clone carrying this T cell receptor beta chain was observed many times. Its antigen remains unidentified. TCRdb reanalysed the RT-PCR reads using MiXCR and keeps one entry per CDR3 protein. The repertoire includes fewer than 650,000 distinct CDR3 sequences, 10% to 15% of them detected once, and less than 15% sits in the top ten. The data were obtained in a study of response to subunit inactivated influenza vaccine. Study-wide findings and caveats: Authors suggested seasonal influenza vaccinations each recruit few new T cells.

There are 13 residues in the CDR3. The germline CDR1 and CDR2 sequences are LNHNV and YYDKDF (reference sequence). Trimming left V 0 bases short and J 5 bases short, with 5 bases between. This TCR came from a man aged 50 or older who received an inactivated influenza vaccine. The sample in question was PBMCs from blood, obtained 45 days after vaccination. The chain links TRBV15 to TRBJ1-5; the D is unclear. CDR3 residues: CATSREADQPQHF. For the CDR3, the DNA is TGTGCCACCAGCAGAGAGGCTGATCAGCCCCAGCATTTT.